This T cell receptor (beta chain) was profiled in a study of low-dose radiotherapy and immunotherapy resistance in tumors. On the study more broadly: In Cohort 2, 1 Gy per fraction was delivered every two weeks, for a total of 13 Gy over 26 weeks.

The time point here: after trial treatment. Treatment given: LDRT plus nivolumab, ipilimumab, low-dose cyclophosphamide and aspirin (RACIN trial). Donors received a regimen that comprised nivolumab, ipilimumab, aspirin, low-dose cyclophosphamide and low-dose radiotherapy. Eligibility required advanced solid tumors lacking tumor-infiltrating lymphocytes. The length of the CDR3 is 14 residues. With 2 bases removed from V and 4 bases from J, the gap between germline ends came to 9 bases. Germline V gene data show CDR1 as KGHSH and CDR2 as LQKENI. Gene-specific TRAV and TRBV primers were used for first-strand cDNA, covering alpha and beta chains. The PCR that amplified TCRs ran for 20 cycles, relying on a constant-region primer and a V-primer adapter. In vitro transcription amplified isolated mRNA. TCRdb ran MiXCR on the reads and lists one entry per CDR3 protein. The table includes 35,000 to 50,000 distinct CDR3 sequences, 20% to 30% detected once.

The material was PBMCs, obtained after low-dose radiotherapy plus immunotherapy. The chain combines TRBV18 with TRBJ1-5; D is unresolved. The source of this sequence is a male donor with prostate cancer. Here the CDR3 reads CASSPGRTNQPQHF. The CDR3 coding sequence is TGTGCCAGCTCACCAGGACGGACGAATCAGCCCCAGCATTTT.